This T cell receptor beta chain was sequenced during a study of OX40 agonist ivuxolimab in advanced cancers. As for the study in general: The dose-escalation cohort had hepatocellular carcinoma, melanoma, renal cell or head and neck cancer.

Notes on this clone: As yet, its antigen is unknown.

General study results and limits: Relative to CD4+, CD8+ T cells held more expanded clones on average.

Germline values: CDR1 MNHEY, CDR2 SMNVEV (reference sequence). The V segment lost 5 bases and the J segment 0 bases; nucleotides outside the gene matches: 7. There are 16 residues in the CDR3. Some clones are missing from TCRdb's copy, which holds only in-frame ones; the method was immunoSEQ multiplex PCR. The sample comprises approximately 13,000 clones, around 84% of which are singletons, and under 45% rests with the top ten. This sequence joins TRBV27 and TRBJ2-1, with 7 bases matching TRBD1. Sample: CD4+ or CD8+ T cells sorted from blood, taken in a trial of the OX40 agonist ivuxolimab. The clonotype was recovered from an adult with an advanced solid tumor such as melanoma, head and neck, liver or kidney cancer. The CDR3 spells CASSNRGRGSYNEQFF. The CDR3 region has the DNA TGTGCCAGCAGTAACAGGGGTAGGGGCTCCTACAATGAGCAGTTCTTC.